A selection of T cell receptor beta chains follows, all from one sample in a study of CXCR3-negative and CXCR3-positive naive CD8 T cells. TCRdb reprocessed the 5' RACE reads and reports one entry per CDR3 protein, with no DNA. The listing contains approximately 89,000 distinct CDR3 sequences. Sequenced material: naive CXCR3+ CD8+ T cells from blood. The receptors were gathered from a human donor in good health. Some clones in this sample may be carry-over from other donors' samples. CDR3s include the opening cysteine and the closing phenylalanine or tryptophan. Fields, in order: V gene, J gene, CDR3 protein.

>TRBV7-8|TRBJ1-5
CASSPRVGDNQPQHF
>TRBV19|TRBJ2-1
CASSITGFHNEQFF
>TRBV15|TRBJ2-4
CATSTPTENIQYF
>TRBV28|TRBJ2-7
CASTTWGGNEQYF
>TRBV20-1|TRBJ1-1
CSARETGVMTEAFF
>TRBV14|TRBJ2-7
CASSQAARGSYEQYF
>TRBV20-1|TRBJ2-7
CSASLIVAGYEQYF
>TRBV28|TRBJ2-5
CASSSLTSGGYETQYF
>TRBV15|TRBJ1-4
CATSAGATNEKLFF
>TRBV9|TRBJ2-1
CASSDMSEQGSSYNEQFF
>TRBV2|TRBJ1-2
CASISADSYGYTF